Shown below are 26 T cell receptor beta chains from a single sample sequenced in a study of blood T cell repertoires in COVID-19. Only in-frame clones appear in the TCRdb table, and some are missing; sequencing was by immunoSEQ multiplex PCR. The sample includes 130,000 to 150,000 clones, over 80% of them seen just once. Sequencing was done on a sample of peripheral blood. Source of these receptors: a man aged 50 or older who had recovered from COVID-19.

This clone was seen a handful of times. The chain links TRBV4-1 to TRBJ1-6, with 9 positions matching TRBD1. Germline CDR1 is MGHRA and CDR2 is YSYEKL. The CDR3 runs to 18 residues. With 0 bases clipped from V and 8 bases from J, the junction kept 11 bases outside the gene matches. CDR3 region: CASSQDLPGQGLYSPLHF. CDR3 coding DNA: TGCGCCAGCAGCCAAGATCTTCCGGGACAGGGTTTATATTCACCCCTCCACTTT.

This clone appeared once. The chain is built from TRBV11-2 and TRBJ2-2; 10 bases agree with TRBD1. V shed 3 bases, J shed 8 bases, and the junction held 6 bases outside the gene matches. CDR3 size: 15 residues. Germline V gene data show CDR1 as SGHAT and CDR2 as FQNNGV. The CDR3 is CASSLERTGGGELFF. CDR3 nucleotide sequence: TGTGCCAGCAGCTTGGAAAGGACAGGGGGTGGGGAGCTGTTTTTT.

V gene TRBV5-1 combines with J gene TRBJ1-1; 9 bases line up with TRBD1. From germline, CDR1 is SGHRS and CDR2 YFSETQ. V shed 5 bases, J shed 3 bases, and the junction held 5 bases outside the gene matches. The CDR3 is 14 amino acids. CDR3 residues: CASRRTGDDTEAFF. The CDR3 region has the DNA TGCGCCAGCAGGAGGACAGGGGATGACACTGAAGCTTTCTTT.

The chain's CDR3 is CASSNQGARNIQYF. Here the CDR3 DNA reads TGTGCCAGTAGTAACCAGGGGGCAAGAAACATTCAGTACTTC. V gene TRBV19 combines with J gene TRBJ2-4; 8 positions agree with TRBD1. The CDR3 consists of 14 residues. Germline CDR1 is LNHDA and CDR2 is SQIVND (reference sequence). Trimming removed 4 bases from V and 6 bases from J; junction bases left unmatched: 5.

CDR3 bases: TGTGCCAGCAGCGTAGCTCCAGGGGGCCCAACCGTGAACACTGAAGCTTTCTTT. Protein sequence: CASSVAPGGPTVNTEAFF. V and J are TRBV9 and TRBJ1-1; 8 positions match TRBD1. CDR3 length equals 18 residues. V was clipped by 0 bases and J by 0 bases; unmatched bases: 10. CDR1 is SGDLS and CDR2 is YYNGEE in the germline V gene. The whole variable domain, filled in from reference TRBV9 and TRBJ1-1, reads DSGVTQTPKHLITATGQRVTLRCSPRSGDLSVYWYQQSLDQGLQFLIQYYNGEERAKGNILERFSAQQFPDLHSELNLSSLELGDSALYFCASSVAPGGPTVNTEAFFGQGTRLTVV.

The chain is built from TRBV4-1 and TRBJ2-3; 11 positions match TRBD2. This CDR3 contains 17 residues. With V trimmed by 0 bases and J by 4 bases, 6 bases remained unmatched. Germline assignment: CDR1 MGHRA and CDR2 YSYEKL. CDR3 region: CASSQDYGSGGADTQYF. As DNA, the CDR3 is TGCGCCAGCAGCCAAGATTACGGTAGCGGGGGGGCAGATACGCAGTATTTT.

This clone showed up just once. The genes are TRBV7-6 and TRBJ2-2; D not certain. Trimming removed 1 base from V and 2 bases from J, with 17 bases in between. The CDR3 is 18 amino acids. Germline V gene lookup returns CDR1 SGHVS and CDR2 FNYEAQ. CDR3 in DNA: TGTGCCAGCAGCTTAGGGAGTGCTGACGACCTAAACACCGGGGAGCTGTTTTTT. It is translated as CASSLGSADDLNTGELFF.

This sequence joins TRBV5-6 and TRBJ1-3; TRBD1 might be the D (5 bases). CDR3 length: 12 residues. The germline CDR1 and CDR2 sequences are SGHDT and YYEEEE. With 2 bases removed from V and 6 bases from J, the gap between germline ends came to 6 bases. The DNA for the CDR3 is TGTGCCAGCAGCTTACAGGAAAACACCATATATTTT. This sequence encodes CASSLQENTIYF. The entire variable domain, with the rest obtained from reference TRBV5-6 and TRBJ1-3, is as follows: DAGVTQSPTHLIKTRGQQVTLRCSPKSGHDTVSWYQQALGQGPQFIFQYYEEEERQRGNFPDRFSGHQFPNYSSELNVNALLLGDSALYLCASSLQENTIYFGEGSWLTVV.

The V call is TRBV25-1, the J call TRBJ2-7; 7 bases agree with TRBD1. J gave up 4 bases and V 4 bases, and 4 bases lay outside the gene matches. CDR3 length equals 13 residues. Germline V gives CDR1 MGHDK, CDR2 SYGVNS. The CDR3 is CASSGAGGYEQYF. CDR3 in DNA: TGTGCCAGCAGTGGGGCAGGGGGTTACGAGCAGTACTTC.

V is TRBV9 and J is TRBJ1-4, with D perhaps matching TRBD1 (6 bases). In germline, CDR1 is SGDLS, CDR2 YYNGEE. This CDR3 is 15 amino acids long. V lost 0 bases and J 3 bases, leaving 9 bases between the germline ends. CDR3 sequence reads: CASSVGGQPNEKLFF. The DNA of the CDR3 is TGTGCCAGCAGCGTAGGCGGACAGCCTAATGAAAAACTGTTTTTT.

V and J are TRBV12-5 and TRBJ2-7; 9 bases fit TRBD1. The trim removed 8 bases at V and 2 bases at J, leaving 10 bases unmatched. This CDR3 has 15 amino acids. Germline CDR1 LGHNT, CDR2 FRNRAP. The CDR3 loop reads CASNGLGTGTYEQYF. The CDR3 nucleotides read TGTGCTAGTAATGGTCTCGGGACAGGGACCTACGAGCAGTACTTC.

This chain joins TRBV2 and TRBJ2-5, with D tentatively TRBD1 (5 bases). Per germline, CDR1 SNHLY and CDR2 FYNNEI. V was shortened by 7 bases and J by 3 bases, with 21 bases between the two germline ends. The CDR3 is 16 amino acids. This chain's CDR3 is CASTANPPSREETQYF. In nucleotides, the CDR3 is TGTGCCAGCACTGCAAACCCTCCCTCCAGGGAAGAGACCCAGTACTTC.

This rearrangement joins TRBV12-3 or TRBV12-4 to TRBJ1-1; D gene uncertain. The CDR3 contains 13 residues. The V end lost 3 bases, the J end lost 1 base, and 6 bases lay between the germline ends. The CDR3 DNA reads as TGTGCCAGCAGTTTCGGGGAGAACACTGAAGCTTTCTTT. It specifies CASSFGENTEAFF.

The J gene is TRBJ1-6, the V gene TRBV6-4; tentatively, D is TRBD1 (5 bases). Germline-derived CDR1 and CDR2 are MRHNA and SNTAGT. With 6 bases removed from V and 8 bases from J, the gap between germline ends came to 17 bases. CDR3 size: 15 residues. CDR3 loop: CASSADPGPYSPLHF. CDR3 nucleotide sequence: TGTGCCAGCAGCGCGGACCCAGGGCCCTATTCACCCCTCCACTTT.

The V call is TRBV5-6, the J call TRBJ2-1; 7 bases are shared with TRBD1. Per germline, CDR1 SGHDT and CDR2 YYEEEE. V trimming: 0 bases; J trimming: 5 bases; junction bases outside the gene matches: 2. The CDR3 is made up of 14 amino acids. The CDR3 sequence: CASSLEDRDNEQFF. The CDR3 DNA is TGTGCCAGCAGCTTGGAAGACAGGGACAATGAGCAGTTCTTC.

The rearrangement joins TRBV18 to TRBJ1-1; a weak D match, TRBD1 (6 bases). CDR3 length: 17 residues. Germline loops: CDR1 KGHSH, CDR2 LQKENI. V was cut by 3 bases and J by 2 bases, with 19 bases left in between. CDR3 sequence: CASSPFTGYWLNTEAFF. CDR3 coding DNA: TGTGCCAGCTCACCTTTCACAGGGTACTGGTTAAACACTGAAGCTTTCTTT.

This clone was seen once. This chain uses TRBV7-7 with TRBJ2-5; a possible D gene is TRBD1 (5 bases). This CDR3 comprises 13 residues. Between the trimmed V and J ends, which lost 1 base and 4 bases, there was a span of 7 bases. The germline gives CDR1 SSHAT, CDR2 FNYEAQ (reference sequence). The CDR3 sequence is CASSLERGETQYF. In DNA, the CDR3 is TGTGCCAGCAGCTTAGAAAGGGGAGAGACCCAGTACTTC.

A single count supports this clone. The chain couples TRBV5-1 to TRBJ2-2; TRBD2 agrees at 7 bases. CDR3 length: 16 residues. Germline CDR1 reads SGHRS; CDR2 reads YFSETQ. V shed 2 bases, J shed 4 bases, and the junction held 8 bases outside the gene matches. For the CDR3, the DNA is TGCGCCAGCAGCTTCTCGGGGAGGGTATCCACCGGGGAGCTGTTTTTT. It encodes CASSFSGRVSTGELFF. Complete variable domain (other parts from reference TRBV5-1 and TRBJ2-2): KAGVTQTPRYLIKTRGQQVTLSCSPISGHRSVSWYQQTPGQGLQFLFEYFSETQRNKGNFPGRFSGRQFSNSRSEMNVSTLELGDSALYLCASSFSGRVSTGELFFGEGSRLTVL.

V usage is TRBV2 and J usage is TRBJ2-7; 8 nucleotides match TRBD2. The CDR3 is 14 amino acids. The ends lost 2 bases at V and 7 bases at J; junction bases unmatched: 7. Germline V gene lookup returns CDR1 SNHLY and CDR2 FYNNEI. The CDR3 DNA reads TGTGCCAGCAGTGAACGCCTAGCGGGTTTGGAGCAGTACTTC. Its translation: CASSERLAGLEQYF. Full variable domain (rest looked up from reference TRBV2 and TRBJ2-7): EPEVTQTPSHQVTQMGQEVILRCVPISNHLYFYWYRQILGQKVEFLVSFYNNEISEKSEIFDDQFSVERPDGSNFTLKIRSTKLEDSAMYFCASSERLAGLEQYFGPGTRLTVT.

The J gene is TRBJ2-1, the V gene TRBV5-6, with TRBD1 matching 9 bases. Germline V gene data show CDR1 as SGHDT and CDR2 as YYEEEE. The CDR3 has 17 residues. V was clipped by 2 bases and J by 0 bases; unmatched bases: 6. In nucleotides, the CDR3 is TGTGCCAGCAGCTTCGGACAGGGGATGTACTCCTACAATGAGCAGTTCTTC. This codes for CASSFGQGMYSYNEQFF.

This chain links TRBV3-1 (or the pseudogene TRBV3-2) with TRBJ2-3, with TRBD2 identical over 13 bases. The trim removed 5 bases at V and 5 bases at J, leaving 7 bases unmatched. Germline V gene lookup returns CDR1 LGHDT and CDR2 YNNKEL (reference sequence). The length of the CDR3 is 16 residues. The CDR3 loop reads CASSVTSGGAGDTQYF. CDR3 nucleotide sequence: TGTGCCAGCAGCGTAACTAGCGGGGGGGCTGGAGATACGCAGTATTTT.

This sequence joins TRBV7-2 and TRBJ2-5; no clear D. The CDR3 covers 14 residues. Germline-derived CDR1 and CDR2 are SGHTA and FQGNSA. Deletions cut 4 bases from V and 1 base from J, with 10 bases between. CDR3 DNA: TGTGCCAGCAGCTCCCACAGATTCCAAGAGACCCAGTACTTC. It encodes CASSSHRFQETQYF.

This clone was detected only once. The CDR3 nucleotides read TGTGCCAGCAGCTTTACCGGGGGGTACTCCTACGAGCAGTACTTC. It translates to CASSFTGGYSYEQYF. The genes are TRBV6-6 and TRBJ2-7, with 7 positions matching TRBD2. The length of the CDR3 is 15 residues. The junction had 8 bases not matched to a gene; V was cut back by 6 bases and J by 0 bases. Germline V CDR1 and CDR2: MNHNY, SVGAGI (reference sequence).

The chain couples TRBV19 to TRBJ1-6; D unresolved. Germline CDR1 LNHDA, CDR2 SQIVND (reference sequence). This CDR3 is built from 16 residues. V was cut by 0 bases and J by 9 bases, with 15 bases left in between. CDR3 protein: CASSIDSTSILSPLHF. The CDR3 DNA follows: TGTGCCAGTAGTATAGATTCGACTTCTATTCTTTCACCCCTCCACTTT.

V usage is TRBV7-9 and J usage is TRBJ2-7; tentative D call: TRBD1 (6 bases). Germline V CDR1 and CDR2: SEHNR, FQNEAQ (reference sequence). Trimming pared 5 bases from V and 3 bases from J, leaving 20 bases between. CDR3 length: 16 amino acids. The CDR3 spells CASSQGYGQGNYEQYF. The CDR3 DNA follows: TGTGCCAGCAGCCAAGGGTACGGGCAGGGGAACTACGAGCAGTACTTC.

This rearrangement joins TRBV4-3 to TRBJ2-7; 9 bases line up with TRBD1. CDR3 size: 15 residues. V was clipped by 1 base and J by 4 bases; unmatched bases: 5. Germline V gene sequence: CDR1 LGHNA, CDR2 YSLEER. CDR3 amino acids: CASSQGGQGGYEQYF. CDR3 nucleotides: TGCGCCAGCAGCCAAGGGGGACAGGGTGGGTACGAGCAGTACTTC.